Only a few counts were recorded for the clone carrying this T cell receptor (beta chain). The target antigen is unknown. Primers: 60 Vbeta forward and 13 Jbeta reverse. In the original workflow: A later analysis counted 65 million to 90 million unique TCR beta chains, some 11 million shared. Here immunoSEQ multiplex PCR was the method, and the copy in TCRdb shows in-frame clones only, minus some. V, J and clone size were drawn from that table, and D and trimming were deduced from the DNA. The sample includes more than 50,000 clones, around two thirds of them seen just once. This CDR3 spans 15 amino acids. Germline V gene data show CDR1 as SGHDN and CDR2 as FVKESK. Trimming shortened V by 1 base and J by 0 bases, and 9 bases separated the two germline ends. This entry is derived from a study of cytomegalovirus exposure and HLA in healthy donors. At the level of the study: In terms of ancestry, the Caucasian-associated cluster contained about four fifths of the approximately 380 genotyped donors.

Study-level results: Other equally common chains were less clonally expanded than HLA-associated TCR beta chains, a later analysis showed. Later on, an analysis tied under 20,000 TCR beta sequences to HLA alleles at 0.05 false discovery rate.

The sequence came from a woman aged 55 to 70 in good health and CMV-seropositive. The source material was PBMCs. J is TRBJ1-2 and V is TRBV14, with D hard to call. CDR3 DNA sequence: TGTGCCAGCAGCCAAGCAAGCACAGCTAACTATGGCTACACCTTC. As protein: CASSQASTANYGYTF.